This T cell receptor beta chain was captured by sequencing in a study of regulatory T cells in long-lasting Graves disease. Time point here: newly diagnosed GD, antithyroid drugs for less than 3 months. RNA extracted from PBMCs served as the sequencing template. There are a few counts of this clonotype. What it binds is unknown. Study conclusions and caveats: Persistent patients shared more public clonotypes (around 3,000) than new patients (roughly 1,000). There was favoring of TRBV28, TRBJ1-2 and TRBJ2-5 in persistent disease.

HTBI primers from iRepertoire and Arm-PCR of CDR3 regions yielded the TCR beta libraries. One entry per CDR3 protein, called by TCRdb with MiXCR from the multiplex PCR reads. The sample comprises 400,000 to 450,000 distinct CDR3 sequences, more than 12% of which are singletons, and over 15% rests with the top ten. CDR3 length: 13 residues. CDR1 is SGHRS, CDR2 YFSETQ, per germline. V gave up 7 bases and J gave up 8 bases, with 15 bases separating them. This sample also belongs to another study, concerning T cells in Graves' hyperthyroidism and ophthalmopathy. Per that paper: Most thyroid clonotypes expanded above 0.001 were also detected in blood.

The chain couples TRBV5-1 to TRBJ1-4; the D is unclear. This TCR was recovered from a woman in her twenties or thirties with Graves disease. The source material was peripheral blood mononuclear cells (PBMCs), sampled at new diagnosis, from a patient treated with antithyroid drugs. CDR3 bases: TGCGCCAGCCGAGTGGCCACAACCGAAAAACTGTTTTTT. This gives the protein CASRVATTEKLFF.